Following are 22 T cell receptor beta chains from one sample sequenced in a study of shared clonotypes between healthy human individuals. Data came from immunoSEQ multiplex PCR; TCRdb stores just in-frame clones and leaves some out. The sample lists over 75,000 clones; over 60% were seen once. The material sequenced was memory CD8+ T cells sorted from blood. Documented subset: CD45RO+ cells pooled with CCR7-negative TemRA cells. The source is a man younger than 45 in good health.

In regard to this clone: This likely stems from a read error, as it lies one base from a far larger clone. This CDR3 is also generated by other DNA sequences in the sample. CDR3 in DNA: TGTGCCAGCAGGGGGACAGACTACGAGCAGTACTTC. It encodes CASRGTDYEQYF. The rearrangement joins TRBV6-1 to TRBJ2-7; 7 positions agree with TRBD1. From germline, CDR1 is MNHNS and CDR2 SASEGT. The J segment lost 3 bases and the V segment lost 6 bases, leaving 2 bases of the junction unmatched. The CDR3 consists of 12 residues.

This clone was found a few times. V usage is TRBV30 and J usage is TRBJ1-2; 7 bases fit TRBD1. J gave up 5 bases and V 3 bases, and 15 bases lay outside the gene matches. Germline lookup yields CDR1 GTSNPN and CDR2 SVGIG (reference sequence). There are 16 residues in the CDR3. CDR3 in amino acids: CAWRSPREGAGYGYTF. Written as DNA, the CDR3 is TGTGCCTGGAGAAGCCCCAGGGAGGGGGCGGGGTATGGCTACACCTTC.

The CDR3 protein is CASRDRDEETQYF. As DNA, the CDR3 is TGTGCCAGCAGGGATCGGGACGAGGAGACCCAGTACTTC. V is TRBV25-1 and J is TRBJ2-5; D is tentatively TRBD1 or TRBD2 (5 bases each). V lost 6 bases, J lost 5 bases, and 13 bases lay in between. The CDR3 has 13 amino acids. CDR1 is MGHDK and CDR2 is SYGVNS in the germline V gene.

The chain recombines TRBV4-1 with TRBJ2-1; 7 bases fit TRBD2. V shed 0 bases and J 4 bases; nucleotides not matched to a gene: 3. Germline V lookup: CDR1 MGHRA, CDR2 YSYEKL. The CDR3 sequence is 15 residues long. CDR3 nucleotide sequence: TGCGCCAGCAGCCAAGACCGAGCGGGATACAATGAGCAGTTCTTC. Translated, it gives CASSQDRAGYNEQFF.

In DNA form, the CDR3 reads TGCGCCAGCGGATGGACTAGCGGGAGGGCTGAGCAGTTCTTC. Translating it yields CASGWTSGRAEQFF. The chain employs TRBV10-1 and TRBJ2-1; TRBD2 aligns across 15 bases. The CDR3 sequence is 14 residues long. Germline CDR1 and CDR2: WNHNN and SYGVQD (reference sequence). Unmatched junction bases numbered 5, after V lost 8 bases and J lost 9 bases.

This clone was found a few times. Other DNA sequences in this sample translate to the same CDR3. The CDR3 region has the DNA TGCGCCAGCAGACTACAGGGGGCACAAGAGACCCAGTACTTC. This encodes CASRLQGAQETQYF. The chain joins TRBV5-1 to TRBJ2-5; the match to TRBD1 covers 9 bases. Germline V lookup: CDR1 SGHRS, CDR2 YFSETQ. The trim removed 5 bases at V and 2 bases at J, leaving 4 bases unmatched. The CDR3 has 14 amino acids.

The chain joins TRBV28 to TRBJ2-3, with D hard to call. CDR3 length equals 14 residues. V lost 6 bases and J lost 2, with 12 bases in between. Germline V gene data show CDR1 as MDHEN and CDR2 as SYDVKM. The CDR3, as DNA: TGTGCCAGCAGCAAGGGTGGTACCACAGATACGCAGTATTTT. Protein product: CASSKGGTTDTQYF.

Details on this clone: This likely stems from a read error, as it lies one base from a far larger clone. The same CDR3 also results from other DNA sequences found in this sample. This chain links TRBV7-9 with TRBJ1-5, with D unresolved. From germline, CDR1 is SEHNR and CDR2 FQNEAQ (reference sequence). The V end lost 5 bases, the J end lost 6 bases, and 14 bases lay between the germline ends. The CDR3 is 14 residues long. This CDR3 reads CASSAGGFGQPQHF. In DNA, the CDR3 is TGTGCCAGCAGCGCAGGAGGGTTTGGTCAGCCCCAGCATTTT. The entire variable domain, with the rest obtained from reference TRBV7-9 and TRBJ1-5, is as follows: DTGVSQNPRHKITKRGQNVTFRCDPISEHNRLYWYRQTLGQGPEFLTYFQNEAQLEKSRLLSDRFSAERPKGSFSTLEIQRTEQGDSAMYLCASSAGGFGQPQHFGDGTRLSIL.

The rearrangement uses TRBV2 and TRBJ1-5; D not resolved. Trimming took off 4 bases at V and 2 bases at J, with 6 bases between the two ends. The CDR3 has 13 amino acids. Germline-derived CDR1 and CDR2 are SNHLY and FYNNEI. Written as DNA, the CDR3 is TGTGCCAGCAGTGTGGACGGCAATCAGCCCCAGCATTTT. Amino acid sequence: CASSVDGNQPQHF.

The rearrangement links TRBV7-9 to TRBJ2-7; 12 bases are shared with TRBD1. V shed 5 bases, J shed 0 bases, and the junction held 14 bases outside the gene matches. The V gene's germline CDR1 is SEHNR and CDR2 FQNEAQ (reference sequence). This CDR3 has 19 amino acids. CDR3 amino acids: CASSLAPGTGGFRSYEQYF. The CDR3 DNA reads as TGTGCCAGCAGCCTTGCTCCCGGGACAGGGGGCTTCCGCTCCTACGAGCAGTACTTC.

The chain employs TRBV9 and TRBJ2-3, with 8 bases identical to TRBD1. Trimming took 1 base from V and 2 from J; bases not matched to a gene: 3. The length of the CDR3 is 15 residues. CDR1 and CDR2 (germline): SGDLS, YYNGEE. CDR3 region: CASSVMQGATDTQYF. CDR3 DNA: TGTGCCAGCAGCGTAATGCAGGGGGCCACAGATACGCAGTATTTT. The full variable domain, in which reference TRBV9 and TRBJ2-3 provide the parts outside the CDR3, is DSGVTQTPKHLITATGQRVTLRCSPRSGDLSVYWYQQSLDQGLQFLIQYYNGEERAKGNILERFSAQQFPDLHSELNLSSLELGDSALYFCASSVMQGATDTQYFGPGTRLTVL.

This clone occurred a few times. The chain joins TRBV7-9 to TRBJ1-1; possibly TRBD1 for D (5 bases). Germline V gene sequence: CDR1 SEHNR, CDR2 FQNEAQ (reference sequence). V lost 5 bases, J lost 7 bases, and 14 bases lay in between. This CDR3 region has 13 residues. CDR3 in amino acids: CASSQIRDGEAFF. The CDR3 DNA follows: TGTGCCAGCAGCCAAATCCGGGACGGTGAAGCTTTCTTT.

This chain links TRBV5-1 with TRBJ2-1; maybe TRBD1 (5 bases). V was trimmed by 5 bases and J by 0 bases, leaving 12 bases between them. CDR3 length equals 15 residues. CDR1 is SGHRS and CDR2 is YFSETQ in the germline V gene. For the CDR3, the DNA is TGCGCCAGCAGGTCGACAGTGAACTCCTACAATGAGCAGTTCTTC. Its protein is CASRSTVNSYNEQFF.

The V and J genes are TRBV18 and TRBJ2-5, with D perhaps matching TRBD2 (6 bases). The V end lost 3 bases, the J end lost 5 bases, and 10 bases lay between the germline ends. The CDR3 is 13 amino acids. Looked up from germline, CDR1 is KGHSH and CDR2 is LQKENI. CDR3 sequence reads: CASSPAGRETQYF. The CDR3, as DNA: TGTGCCAGCTCACCGGCGGGGAGGGAGACCCAGTACTTC.

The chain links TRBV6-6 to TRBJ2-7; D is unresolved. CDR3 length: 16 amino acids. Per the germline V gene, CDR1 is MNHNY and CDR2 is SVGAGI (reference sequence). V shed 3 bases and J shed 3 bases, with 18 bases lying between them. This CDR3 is CASSYQQGKFLYEQYF. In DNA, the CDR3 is TGTGCCAGCAGTTATCAGCAAGGGAAATTCCTCTACGAGCAGTACTTC.

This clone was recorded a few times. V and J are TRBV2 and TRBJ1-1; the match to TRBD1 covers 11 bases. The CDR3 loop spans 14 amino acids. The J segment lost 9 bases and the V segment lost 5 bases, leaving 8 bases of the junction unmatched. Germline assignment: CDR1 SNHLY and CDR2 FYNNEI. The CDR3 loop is CASSQTGTGGKAFF. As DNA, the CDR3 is TGTGCCAGCAGTCAAACCGGGACAGGGGGGAAAGCTTTCTTT.

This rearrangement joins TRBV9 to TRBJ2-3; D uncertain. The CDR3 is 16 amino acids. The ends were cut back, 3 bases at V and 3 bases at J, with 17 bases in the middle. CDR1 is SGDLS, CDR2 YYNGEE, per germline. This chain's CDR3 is CASSGHGLIGTDTQYF. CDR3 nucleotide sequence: TGTGCCAGCAGCGGTCACGGCCTAATTGGGACAGATACGCAGTATTTT.

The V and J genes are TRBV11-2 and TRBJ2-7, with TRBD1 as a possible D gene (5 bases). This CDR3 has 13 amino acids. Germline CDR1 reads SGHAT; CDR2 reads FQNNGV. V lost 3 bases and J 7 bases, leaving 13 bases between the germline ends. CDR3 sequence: CASSFLGAGEQYF. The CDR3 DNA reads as TGTGCCAGCAGCTTTTTAGGGGCCGGTGAGCAGTACTTC.

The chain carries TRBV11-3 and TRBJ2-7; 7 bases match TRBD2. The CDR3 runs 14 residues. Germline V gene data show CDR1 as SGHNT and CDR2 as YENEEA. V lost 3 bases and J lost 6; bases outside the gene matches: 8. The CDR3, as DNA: TGTGCCAGCAGCTTCTCTAGCGGAGACATCGAGCAGTACTTC. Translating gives CASSFSSGDIEQYF.

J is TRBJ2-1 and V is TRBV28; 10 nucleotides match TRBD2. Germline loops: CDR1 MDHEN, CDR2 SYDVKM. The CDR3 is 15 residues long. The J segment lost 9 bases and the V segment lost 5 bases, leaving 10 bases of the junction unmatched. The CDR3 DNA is TGTGCCAGCAGTCCCCTGGCTAGCGGGAGAGGTGAGCAGTTCTTC. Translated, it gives CASSPLASGRGEQFF.

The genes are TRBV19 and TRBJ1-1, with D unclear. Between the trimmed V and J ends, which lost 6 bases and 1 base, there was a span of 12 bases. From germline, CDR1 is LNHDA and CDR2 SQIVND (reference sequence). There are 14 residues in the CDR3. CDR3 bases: TGTGCCAGTAGCGCTATAAGGTGGAACACTGAAGCTTTCTTT. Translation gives CASSAIRWNTEAFF.

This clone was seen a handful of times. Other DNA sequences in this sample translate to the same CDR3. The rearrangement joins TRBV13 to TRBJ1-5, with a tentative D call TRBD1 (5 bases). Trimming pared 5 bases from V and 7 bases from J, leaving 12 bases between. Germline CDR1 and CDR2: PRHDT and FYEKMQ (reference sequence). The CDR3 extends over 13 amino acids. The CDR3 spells CASSLGHSQPQHF. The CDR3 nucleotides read TGTGCCAGCAGCCTCGGACATTCGCAGCCCCAGCATTTT.